This T cell receptor (beta chain) is from a study of blood T cell repertoires in COVID-19. At the level of the study: Samples of COVID-19 (acute and convalescent) were obtained from the United States, Italy and Spain. From T cells, B-cell-depleted T cells, or PBMCs came the material, which was cDNA or gDNA.

Authors' processing steps: Nucleated cell number was recorded as an estimate derived from reference gene primer amplification. Libraries were prepared by immunoSEQ multiplex PCR; TCRdb keeps only in-frame clonotypes and omits some of them. The V and J calls and clone size are taken from that table; D and trimming were inferred from the DNA. Among about 210,000 clones, under 95% were seen once, and the ten largest hold around 1.2%. Germline V gene lookup returns CDR1 MGHRA and CDR2 YSYEKL. Trimming cost V 3 bases and J 0 bases; bases outside gene matches: 3. The CDR3 extends over 15 amino acids. The TCR originated in a man aged 25-45 years with acute or convalescent COVID-19. The sequenced material came from peripheral blood. The genes are TRBV4-1 and TRBJ2-3, with TRBD1 matching over 7 bases. The CDR3: CASSHLTGSTDTQYF. CDR3 nucleotide sequence: TGCGCCAGCAGCCATTTGACAGGGAGCACAGATACGCAGTATTTT.